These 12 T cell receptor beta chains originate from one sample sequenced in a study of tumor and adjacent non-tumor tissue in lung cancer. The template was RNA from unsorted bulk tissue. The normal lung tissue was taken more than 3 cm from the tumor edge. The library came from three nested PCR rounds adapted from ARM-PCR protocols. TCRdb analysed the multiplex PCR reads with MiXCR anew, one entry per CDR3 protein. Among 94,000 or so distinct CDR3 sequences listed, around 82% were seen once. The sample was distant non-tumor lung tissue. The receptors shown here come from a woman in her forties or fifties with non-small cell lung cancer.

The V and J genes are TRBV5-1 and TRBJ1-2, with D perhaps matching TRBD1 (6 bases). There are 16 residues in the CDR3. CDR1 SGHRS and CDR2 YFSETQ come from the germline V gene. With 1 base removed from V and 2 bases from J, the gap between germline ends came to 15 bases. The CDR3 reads CASSLLDQGRNYGYTF. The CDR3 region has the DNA TGCGCCAGCAGCTTGTTAGACCAGGGGAGGAACTATGGCTACACCTTC. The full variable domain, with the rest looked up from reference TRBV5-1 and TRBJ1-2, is KAGVTQTPRYLIKTRGQQVTLSCSPISGHRSVSWYQQTPGQGLQFLFEYFSETQRNKGNFPGRFSGRQFSNSRSEMNVSTLELGDSALYLCASSLLDQGRNYGYTFGSGTRLTVV.

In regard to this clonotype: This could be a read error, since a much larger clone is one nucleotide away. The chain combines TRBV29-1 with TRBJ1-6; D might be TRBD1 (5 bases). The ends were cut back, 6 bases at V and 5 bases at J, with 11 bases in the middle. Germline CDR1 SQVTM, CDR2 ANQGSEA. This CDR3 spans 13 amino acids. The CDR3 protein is CSVAGRDNSPLHF. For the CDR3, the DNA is TGCAGCGTCGCGGGCAGGGATAATTCACCCCTCCACTTT.

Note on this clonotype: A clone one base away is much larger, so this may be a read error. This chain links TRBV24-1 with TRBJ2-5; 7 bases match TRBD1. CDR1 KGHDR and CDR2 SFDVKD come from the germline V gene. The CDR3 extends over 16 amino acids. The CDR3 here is CASSDPGGTIQETQYF. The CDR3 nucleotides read TGTGCCAGCAGTGATCCAGGGGGAACCATCCAAGAGACCCAGTACTTC.

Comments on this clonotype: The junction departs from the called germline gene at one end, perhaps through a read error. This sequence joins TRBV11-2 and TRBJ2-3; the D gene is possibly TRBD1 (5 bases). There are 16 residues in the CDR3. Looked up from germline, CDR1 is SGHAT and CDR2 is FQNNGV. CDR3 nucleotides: TGTGCCGGCAGCTTAGGGGTCCTAACTTGCACAGACACGCAGTATTTT. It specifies CAGSLGVLTCTDTQYF.

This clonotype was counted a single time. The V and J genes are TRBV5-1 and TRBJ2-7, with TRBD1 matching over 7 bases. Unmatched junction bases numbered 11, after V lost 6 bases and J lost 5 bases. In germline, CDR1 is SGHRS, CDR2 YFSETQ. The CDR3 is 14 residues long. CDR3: CASTVLTGRHEQYF. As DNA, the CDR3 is TGCGCCAGCACCGTCCTGACAGGGCGCCACGAGCAGTACTTC.

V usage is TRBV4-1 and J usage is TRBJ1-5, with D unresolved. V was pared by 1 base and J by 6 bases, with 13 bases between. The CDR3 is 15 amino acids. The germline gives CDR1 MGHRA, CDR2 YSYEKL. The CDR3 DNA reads TGCGCCAGCAGCCAAGTAACCGGATTCATTCAGCCCCAGCATTTT. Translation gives CASSQVTGFIQPQHF.

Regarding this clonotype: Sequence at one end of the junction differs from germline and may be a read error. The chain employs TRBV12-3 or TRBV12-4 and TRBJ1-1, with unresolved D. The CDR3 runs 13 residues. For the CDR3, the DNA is TGTGACAGCAGTTTGGGCGACAAGAGGAAAGCTTTCTTT. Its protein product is CDSSLGDKRKAFF.

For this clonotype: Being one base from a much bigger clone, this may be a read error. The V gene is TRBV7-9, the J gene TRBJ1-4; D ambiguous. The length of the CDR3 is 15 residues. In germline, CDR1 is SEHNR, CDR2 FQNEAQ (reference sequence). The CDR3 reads CASSLGQQDTEKVFF. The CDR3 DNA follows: TGTGCCAGCAGCTTAGGTCAGCAAGATACCGAAAAAGTGTTTTTT.

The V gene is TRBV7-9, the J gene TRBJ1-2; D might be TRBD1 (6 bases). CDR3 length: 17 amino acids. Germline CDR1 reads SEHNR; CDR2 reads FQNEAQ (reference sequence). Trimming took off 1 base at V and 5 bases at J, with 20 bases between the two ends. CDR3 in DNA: TGTGCCAGCAGCTTAGGGGTTCGGGACACGGGGGGTTATGGCTACACCTTC. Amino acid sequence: CASSLGVRDTGGYGYTF.

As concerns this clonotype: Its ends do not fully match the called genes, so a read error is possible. CDR3 in DNA: TGTACCAGCAGTCATCAAGCGGGAGGGCAAGGGGAGACCCAGTACTTC. Translated, it gives CTSSHQAGGQGETQYF. The chain links TRBV12-3 or TRBV12-4 to TRBJ2-5; 10 nucleotides match TRBD2. This CDR3 has 16 residues.

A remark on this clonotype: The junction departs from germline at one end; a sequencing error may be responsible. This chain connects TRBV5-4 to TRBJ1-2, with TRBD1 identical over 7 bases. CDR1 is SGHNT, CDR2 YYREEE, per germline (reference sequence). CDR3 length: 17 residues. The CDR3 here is CTSSNPPDRPSNHGYTF. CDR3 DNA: TGTACCAGTAGCAACCCCCCGGACAGGCCGTCTAATCATGGCTACACCTTC. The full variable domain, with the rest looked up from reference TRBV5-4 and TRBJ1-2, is ETGVTQSPTHLIKTRGQQVTLRCSSQSGHNTVSWYQQALGQGPQFIFQYYREEENGRGNFPPRFSGLQFPNYSSELNVNALELDDSALYLCTSSNPPDRPSNHGYTFGSGTRLTVV.

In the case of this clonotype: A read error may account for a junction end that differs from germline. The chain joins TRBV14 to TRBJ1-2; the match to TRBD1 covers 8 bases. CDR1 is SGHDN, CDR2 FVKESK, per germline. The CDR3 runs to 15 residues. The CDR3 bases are TGTGCCAGCAGACAAGGACAGGGCCCGCACTGCGGCTACACATTC. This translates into CASRQGQGPHCGYTF.